This TCR beta chain was found in a study of blood T cell repertoires in COVID-19. Only in-frame clones appear in the TCRdb table, and some are missing; sequencing was by immunoSEQ multiplex PCR. The sample includes approximately 480,000 clones, about nine tenths of them seen just once. CDR1 is GTSNPN, CDR2 SVGIG, per germline (reference sequence). The length of the CDR3 is 15 residues. V dropped 7 bases and J dropped 4; count of bases not matched to a gene: 12. Sequenced: PBMCs or T cells enriched from blood (not recorded which). This chain uses TRBV30 with TRBJ1-2; 10 nucleotides agree with TRBD1. This receptor was identified in a woman in her late teens or twenties who had recovered from COVID-19. Written as DNA, the CDR3 is TGTGCCTCTTCGACAGGGGGCGGAGAAGGCTATGGCTACACCTTC. This gives the protein CASSTGGGEGYGYTF.